A selection of T cell receptor beta chains follows, all from one sample in a study of cytomegalovirus exposure and HLA in healthy donors. Sequencing was performed with immunoSEQ multiplex PCR; in TCRdb, only in-frame clones are kept and a portion is missing. The table has hundreds of thousands of clones, roughly 79% seen once. The sequencing input was PBMCs. The receptors were gathered from a male donor in good health and CMV-seronegative. CDR3s include the opening cysteine and the closing phenylalanine or tryptophan. A D gene is named only where the DNA matches it firmly. The size field is filled for only some rows; it gives once, few, many or a size class.

V gene	D gene	J gene	clone size	CDR3 protein	CDR3 DNA
TRBV25-1	TRBD1	TRBJ1-2	.	CASRGTGGGRNYGYTF	TGTGCCAGCAGAGGGACAGGGGGCGGCAGAAACTATGGCTACACCTTC
TRBV7-9	TRBD1	TRBJ2-7	.	CASSWDSAYEQYF	TGTGCCAGCAGCTGGGACAGCGCCTACGAGCAGTACTTC
TRBV29-1	TRBD1	TRBJ1-3	.	CSALQGGEHGNTIYF	TGCAGCGCATTACAAGGGGGCGAGCATGGAAACACCATATATTTT
TRBV5-1	.	TRBJ1-2	.	CASTNLGSTRTDFGYTF	TGCGCCAGCACCAACCTAGGGTCCACCAGGACGGACTTTGGCTACACCTTC
TRBV18	.	TRBJ2-5	few	CASSPERYQETQYF	TGTGCCAGCTCACCTGAGCGGTACCAAGAGACCCAGTACTTC
TRBV6-5	TRBD1	TRBJ1-1	.	CASIPFQGALTEAFF	TGTGCCAGCATCCCGTTTCAGGGGGCGTTGACTGAAGCTTTCTTT
TRBV27	TRBD1	TRBJ1-5	.	CASSLSRGSNQPQHF	TGTGCCAGCAGTTTATCCAGGGGGAGCAATCAGCCCCAGCATTTT
TRBV29-1	.	TRBJ1-4	.	CSVRGGEKLFF	TGCAGCGTTCGGGGGGGGGAAAAACTGTTTTTT
TRBV4-3	.	TRBJ2-7	.	CASSQSLGSYEQYF	TGCGCCAGCAGCCAAAGCCTGGGGAGCTACGAGCAGTACTTC
TRBV18	.	TRBJ2-5	few	CASSPPVRGGETQYF	TGTGCCAGCTCACCACCAGTCAGGGGTGGAGAGACCCAGTACTTC
TRBV19	.	TRBJ1-5	.	CASSTTGTLSNQPQHF	TGTGCCAGTAGTACTACAGGGACCCTTAGCAATCAGCCCCAGCATTTT
TRBV9	.	TRBJ1-3	few	CASSVVEGLGNTIYF	TGTGCCAGCAGCGTAGTAGAGGGCTTGGGAAACACCATATATTTT
TRBV10-3	TRBD1	TRBJ2-2	.	CAISDRLGQGVLNTGELFF	TGTGCCATCAGTGACAGGTTAGGACAGGGAGTATTGAACACCGGGGAGCTGTTTTTT
TRBV6-1	.	TRBJ1-1	.	CASSENREAFF	TGTGCCAGCAGTGAAAACAGAGAAGCTTTCTTT
TRBV11-2	.	TRBJ2-5	once	CASSFVSGRPQETQYF	TGTGCCAGCAGCTTCGTTAGCGGAAGGCCCCAAGAGACCCAGTACTTC
TRBV7-3	.	TRBJ2-3	.	CASSSGTSTDTQYF	TGTGCCAGCAGCTCCGGGACTAGCACAGATACGCAGTATTTT
TRBV7-9	.	TRBJ1-2	.	CASSLDRAGYTF	TGTGCCAGCAGCTTAGACAGGGCTGGCTACACCTTC
TRBV2	.	TRBJ2-7	few	CASTLKGGSGEQYF	TGTGCCAGCACTCTGAAAGGGGGATCGGGTGAGCAGTACTTC
TRBV5-1	.	TRBJ2-7	.	CASSLLGSGRGVYEQYF	TGCGCCAGCAGCCTCCTTGGGAGCGGCCGTGGGGTCTACGAGCAGTACTTC
TRBV27	.	TRBJ1-2	.	CASSLLGGNYGYTF	TGTGCCAGCAGCCTACTAGGGGGTAACTATGGCTACACCTTC
TRBV2	.	TRBJ1-3	.	CASSFQTVALNTIYF	TGTGCCAGCAGTTTCCAGACCGTAGCGTTGAACACCATATATTTT
TRBV6-6	.	TRBJ2-3	.	CASSLPFRADTQYF	TGTGCCAGCAGCCTTCCTTTCCGCGCAGATACGCAGTATTTT
TRBV23-1	.	TRBJ1-5	.	CASSPRGYNQPQHF	TGCGCCAGCAGTCCCAGGGGTTACAATCAGCCCCAGCATTTT